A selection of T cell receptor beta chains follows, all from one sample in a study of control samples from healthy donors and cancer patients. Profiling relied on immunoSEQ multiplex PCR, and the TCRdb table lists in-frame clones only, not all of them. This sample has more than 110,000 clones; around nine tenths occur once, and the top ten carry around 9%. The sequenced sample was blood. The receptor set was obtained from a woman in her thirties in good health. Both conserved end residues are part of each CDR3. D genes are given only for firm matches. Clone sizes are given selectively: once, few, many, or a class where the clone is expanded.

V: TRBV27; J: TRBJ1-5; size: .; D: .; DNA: TGTGCCAGCAGCTACTACAGTTCTAGGGGGATCAGGGGTCAGCCCCAGCATTTT; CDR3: CASSYYSSRGIRGQPQHF
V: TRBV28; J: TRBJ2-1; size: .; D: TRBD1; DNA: TGTGCCAGCCGGACAGGGAATGAAATTAATGAGCAGTTCTTC; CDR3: CASRTGNEINEQFF
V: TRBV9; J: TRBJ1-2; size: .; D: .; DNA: TGTGCCAGCAGCGCCGGGGTCCTTGATGGCTACACCTTC; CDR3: CASSAGVLDGYTF
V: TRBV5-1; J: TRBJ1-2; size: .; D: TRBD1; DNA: TGCGCCAGCAGCCTCCGGGACAGAGGAGGCTACACCTTC; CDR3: CASSLRDRGGYTF
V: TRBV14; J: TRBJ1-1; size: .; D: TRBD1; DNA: TGTGCCAGCAGCCCCGGGACAGGGGAGGAAGCTTTCTTT; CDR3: CASSPGTGEEAFF
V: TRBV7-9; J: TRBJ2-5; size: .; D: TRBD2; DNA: TGTGCCAGCAGCTTAGAACTAGCGGGAGGGGAGACCCAGTACTTC; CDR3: CASSLELAGGETQYF
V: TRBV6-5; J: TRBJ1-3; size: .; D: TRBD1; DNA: TGTGCCAGCAGTAGGGGACAGAGCTCTGGAAACACCATATATTTT; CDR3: CASSRGQSSGNTIYF
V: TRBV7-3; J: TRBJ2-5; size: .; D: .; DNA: TGTGCCAGCAGCTTTTCCAGCCAAGAGACCCAGTACTTC; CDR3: CASSFSSQETQYF
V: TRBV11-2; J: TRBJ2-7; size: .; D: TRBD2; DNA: TGTGCCAGCAGCTTAGTTCGGGGGGGCGAGCAGTACTTC; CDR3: CASSLVRGGEQYF
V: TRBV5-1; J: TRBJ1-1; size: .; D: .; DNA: TGCGCCAGCAGCTTAGGACAGTATAACACTGAAGCTTTCTTT; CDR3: CASSLGQYNTEAFF
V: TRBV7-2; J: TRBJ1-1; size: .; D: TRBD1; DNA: TGTGCCAGCAGTCCCGGACAGGGGGTGGTGGGAGGGTCCACCGAAGCTTTCTTT; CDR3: CASSPGQGVVGGSTEAFF
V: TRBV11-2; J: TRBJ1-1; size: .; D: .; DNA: TGTGCCAGCAGCGCGACAAAGAACACTGAAGCTTTCTTT; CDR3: CASSATKNTEAFF
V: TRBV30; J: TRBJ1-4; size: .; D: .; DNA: TGTGCCTGGAGCGCCGGGACCAAAAATGAAAAACTGTTTTTT; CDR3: CAWSAGTKNEKLFF
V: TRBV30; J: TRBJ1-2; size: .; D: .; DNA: TGTGCCTGGAGTGTACAGCCAGTAGTCTATGGCTACACCTTC; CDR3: CAWSVQPVVYGYTF
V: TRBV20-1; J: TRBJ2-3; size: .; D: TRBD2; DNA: TGCAGTGCTAGTGGAACCACGGGACTAGCGGAGCAGTATTTT; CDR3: CSASGTTGLAEQYF
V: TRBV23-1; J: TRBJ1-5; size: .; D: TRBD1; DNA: TGCGCCAGCAGTCAAAAGACAGGGGGTGATCAGCCCCAGCATTTT; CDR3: CASSQKTGGDQPQHF
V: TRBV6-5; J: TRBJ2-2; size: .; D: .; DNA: TGTGCCAGCGGAGGACAGGGAGGGACCGGGGAGCTGTTTTTT; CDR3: CASGGQGGTGELFF
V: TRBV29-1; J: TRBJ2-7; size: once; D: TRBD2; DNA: TGCAGCATAGGAAGTCCGGCTAGCGGATCCTACGAGCAGTACTTC; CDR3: CSIGSPASGSYEQYF
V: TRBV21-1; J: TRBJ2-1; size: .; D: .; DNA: TGTGCCAGCAGCAAAGGCGGACTAGCGGGGGGGGTCGATGAGCAGTTCTTC; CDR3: CASSKGGLAGGVDEQFF
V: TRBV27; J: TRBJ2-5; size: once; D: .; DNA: TGTGCCAGCAGGGGAAATACTGTGGGGCAAGAGACCCAGTACTTC; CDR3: CASRGNTVGQETQYF
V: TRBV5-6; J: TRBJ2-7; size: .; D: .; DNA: TGTGCCAGCAGCTTAAGGTTCGGTGCACAAACCTACGAGCAGTACTTC; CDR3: CASSLRFGAQTYEQYF
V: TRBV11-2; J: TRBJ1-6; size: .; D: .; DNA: TGTGCCAGCAGCCCGATCCGGGGGCCCAAAGTGGCCCTCCACTTT; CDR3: CASSPIRGPKVALHF
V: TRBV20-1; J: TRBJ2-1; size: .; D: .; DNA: TGCAGTGCTAGTTCCAGGGGGGCACAAAATGAGCAGTTCTTC; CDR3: CSASSRGAQNEQFF
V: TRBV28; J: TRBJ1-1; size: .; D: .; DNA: TGTGCCAGCAGTTTTCCCCCCAGACTTTACATGAACACTGAAGCTTTCTTT; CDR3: CASSFPPRLYMNTEAFF
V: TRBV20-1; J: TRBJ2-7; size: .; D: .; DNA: TGCAGTGCTGAGGCTAAATACGAGCAGTACTTC; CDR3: CSAEAKYEQYF
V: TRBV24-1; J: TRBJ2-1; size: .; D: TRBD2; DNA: TGTGCCACCAGTACAAGCCGGGACTATGACAATGAGCAGTTCTTC; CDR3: CATSTSRDYDNEQFF